A selection of T cell receptor beta chains follows, all from one sample in a study of monozygotic twins with inflammatory bowel disease. TCRdb reprocessed the 5' RACE reads and keeps a single row for each CDR3 protein, giving no DNA. Recorded for this sample: 350,000 to 500,000 distinct CDR3 sequences. Sequenced material: blood. The receptor source for this set is a human donor with ulcerative colitis or Crohn's disease, or a healthy co-twin of an affected twin (not recorded which). Each CDR3 is given with its conserved first and last residue.

v_call: TRBV18
j_call: TRBJ2-6
cdr3_aa: CASSPGDSGANVLTF

v_call: TRBV15
j_call: TRBJ2-6
cdr3_aa: CATDVTSGANVLTF

v_call: TRBV27
j_call: TRBJ2-4
cdr3_aa: CASTKLGGNIQYF

v_call: TRBV27
j_call: TRBJ2-3
cdr3_aa: CASSRLSSSGGFTYTQYF

v_call: TRBV30
j_call: TRBJ2-3
cdr3_aa: CAWSGQVVTDTQYF

v_call: TRBV20-1
j_call: TRBJ2-7
cdr3_aa: CSARWEGGGEQYF

v_call: TRBV6-1
j_call: TRBJ2-6
cdr3_aa: CASISGTGGSGANVLTF

v_call: TRBV12-5
j_call: TRBJ2-5
cdr3_aa: CASGLEDRVQETQYF

v_call: TRBV5-6
j_call: TRBJ2-6
cdr3_aa: CASSLPWTNSGANVLTF

v_call: TRBV12-3/TRBV12-4
j_call: TRBJ2-7
cdr3_aa: CASSLSGIFYEQYF

v_call: TRBV6-6
j_call: TRBJ1-2
cdr3_aa: CASRVGIEYGYTF

v_call: TRBV25-1
j_call: TRBJ1-5
cdr3_aa: CASSEVDREKPQHF

v_call: TRBV6-2/TRBV6-3
j_call: TRBJ1-2
cdr3_aa: CASSTRTGGTNYGYTF

v_call: TRBV18
j_call: TRBJ1-1
cdr3_aa: CASSSILENTEAFF

v_call: TRBV29-1
j_call: TRBJ2-5
cdr3_aa: CSARYRIQETQYF

v_call: TRBV29-1
j_call: TRBJ2-7
cdr3_aa: CSVAGGIEQYF

v_call: TRBV20-1
j_call: TRBJ2-1
cdr3_aa: CSADWLAGYNEQFF